This T cell receptor (beta chain) was recovered during a study of early T cells in non-severe SARS-CoV-2 infection. One entry per CDR3 protein, called by TCRdb with MiXCR from the 5' RACE reads. The sample consists of tens of thousands of distinct CDR3 sequences, 7% to 10% of them appearing once. The sample comprised whole blood. The TCR was taken from an adult who was a healthcare worker with PCR-confirmed SARS-CoV-2 infection or an uninfected control (not recorded which).

CDR3 region: CASSSEPGTLGYTF. The CDR3, as DNA: TGCGCCAGCAGCTCAGAACCCGGGACTCTGGGCTACACCTTC. The J gene is TRBJ1-2, the V gene TRBV5-1; weak D call: TRBD1 (5 bases). This CDR3 spans 14 amino acids. Germline V gives CDR1 SGHRS, CDR2 YFSETQ. V lost 3 bases and J 8 bases, leaving 17 bases between the germline ends.